The 18 T cell receptor beta chains below come from one sample, sequenced in a study of cytomegalovirus exposure and HLA in healthy donors. 13 Jbeta primers and 60 Vbeta primers were used for the PCR. The data were produced by immunoSEQ multiplex PCR, yet TCRdb's version contains in-frame clones alone and is incomplete. Found here are tens of thousands of clones, 60% to 80% of them singletons; the top ten hold around a fifth. The sequencing sample was made of PBMCs. The receptor set was obtained from a woman aged 40 to 55 in good health and CMV-seropositive.

The DNA for the CDR3 is TGTGCCAGCAGTGGGGGGCCGGTAGAGACCCAGTACTTC. It encodes CASSGGPVETQYF. The V call is TRBV2, the J call TRBJ2-5; the D gene is possibly TRBD1 (6 bases). V was pared by 4 bases and J by 4 bases, with 10 bases between. The germline gives CDR1 SNHLY, CDR2 FYNNEI. This CDR3 contains 13 residues.

V and J are TRBV2 and TRBJ1-1; the D is unclear. Between the trimmed V and J ends, which lost 6 bases and 5 bases, there was a span of 10 bases. This CDR3 is 12 amino acids long. Per germline, CDR1 SNHLY and CDR2 FYNNEI. This CDR3 reads CASRRLITEAFF. In DNA form, the CDR3 reads TGTGCCAGCAGACGGTTAATTACTGAAGCTTTCTTT.

This clone was recorded once. The V call is TRBV19, the J call TRBJ1-6; D might be TRBD1 (6 bases). CDR3 size: 15 residues. The V end lost 5 bases, the J end lost 4 bases, and 12 bases lay between the germline ends. CDR1 LNHDA and CDR2 SQIVND come from the germline V gene (reference sequence). The chain's CDR3 is CASSALDRYNSPLHF. The CDR3 coding sequence is TGTGCCAGTAGTGCCTTGGACAGATATAATTCACCCCTCCACTTT.

The chain has TRBV12-5 and TRBJ2-5; no clear D gene. Germline V lookup: CDR1 LGHNT, CDR2 FRNRAP. The CDR3 has 17 residues. The V gene lost 0 bases and the J gene lost 1 base, with 15 bases spanning the gap. CDR3 region: CASGLVVIRQSQETQYF. The CDR3 bases are TGTGCTAGTGGTTTGGTAGTAATCAGGCAGTCCCAAGAGACCCAGTACTTC.

V usage is TRBV11-1 and J usage is TRBJ1-2; D might be TRBD1 (6 bases). Germline values: CDR1 SGHAT, CDR2 FQDESV (reference sequence). V was cut by 2 bases and J by 2 bases, with 12 bases left in between. The CDR3 runs to 15 residues. The CDR3 spells CASSLTGTINYGYTF. The DNA for the CDR3 is TGTGCCAGCAGCTTAACCGGGACAATAAACTATGGCTACACCTTC.

This sequence joins TRBV7-8 and TRBJ1-4; no definite D call. The CDR3 extends over 15 amino acids. V lost 4 bases to trimming and J lost 0 bases, with 9 bases between them. CDR1 is SGHVS, CDR2 FQNEAQ, per germline. The CDR3 sequence: CASSSSPATNEKLFF. CDR3 DNA sequence: TGTGCCAGCAGCTCAAGCCCCGCAACTAATGAAAAACTGTTTTTT.

The chain uses TRBV27 and TRBJ2-7; 8 nucleotides agree with TRBD1. The trim removed 5 bases at V and 1 base at J, leaving 10 bases unmatched. The CDR3 is 16 residues long. From germline, CDR1 is MNHEY and CDR2 SMNVEV (reference sequence). CDR3: CASSPPRTGRSYEQYF. The DNA for the CDR3 is TGTGCCAGCAGTCCGCCAAGGACAGGGAGGTCCTACGAGCAGTACTTC.

The chain has TRBV5-8 and TRBJ1-5; TRBD1 matches 7 bases. Trimming took 3 bases from V and 0 from J; bases not matched to a gene: 3. The CDR3 is 15 amino acids. The germline gives CDR1 SGHTS, CDR2 YDEGEE. This CDR3 reads CASSSGQASNQPQHF. CDR3 nucleotides: TGTGCCAGCAGCTCCGGACAGGCTAGCAATCAGCCCCAGCATTTT.

The rearrangement uses TRBV11-2 and TRBJ2-3; no definite D call. The CDR3 length is 15 residues. V was cut by 2 bases and J by 0 bases, with 9 bases left in between. Germline CDR1 and CDR2: SGHAT and FQNNGV. The chain's CDR3 is CASSLFVGSTDTQYF. Written as DNA, the CDR3 is TGTGCCAGCAGCTTATTTGTGGGCAGCACAGATACGCAGTATTTT.

This chain uses TRBV18 with TRBJ2-3; 10 bases align to TRBD1. The V gene's germline CDR1 is KGHSH and CDR2 LQKENI. The trim removed 4 bases at V and 2 bases at J, leaving 15 bases unmatched. CDR3 length: 19 amino acids. The CDR3 spells CASSRDRGKASLYTDTQYF. CDR3 DNA sequence: TGTGCCAGCTCACGGGACAGGGGAAAGGCCAGCCTCTACACAGATACGCAGTATTTT.

The V gene is TRBV6-4, the J gene TRBJ2-3; TRBD1 matches at 7 bases. V lost 3 bases to trimming and J lost 0 bases; unmatched junction nucleotides: 3. This CDR3 has 15 amino acids. CDR1 and CDR2 from the germline V gene are MRHNA and SNTAGT. The CDR3 DNA is TGTGCCAGCAGTGAGCAGGGGGTTAGCACAGATACGCAGTATTTT. Amino acid sequence: CASSEQGVSTDTQYF.

This clone has a handful of counts. The chain carries TRBV6-5 and TRBJ1-4; 8 bases fit TRBD1. Germline assignment: CDR1 MNHEY and CDR2 SVGAGI. The CDR3 covers 14 residues. V lost 5 bases and J lost 4; bases outside the gene matches: 3. This CDR3 is CASSDRGFNEKLFF. The CDR3 DNA reads as TGTGCCAGCAGTGACAGGGGATTTAATGAAAAACTGTTTTTT.

The gene calls are TRBV6-5 and TRBJ1-4; D perhaps matches TRBD1 (5 bases). The CDR3 contains 15 residues. CDR1 and CDR2 (germline): MNHEY, SVGAGI. V was cut by 0 bases and J by 8 bases, with 13 bases left in between. This CDR3 is CASSYSKLSGEKLFF. DNA of the CDR3: TGTGCCAGCAGTTACTCGAAATTGTCAGGGGAAAAACTGTTTTTT.

This chain uses TRBV28 with TRBJ2-7; D is perhaps TRBD1 (6 bases). Germline CDR1 reads MDHEN; CDR2 reads SYDVKM. The CDR3 covers 15 residues. The V end lost 6 bases, the J end lost 7 bases, and 22 bases lay between the germline ends. DNA of the CDR3: TGTGCCAGCAGCCAGCCCAGGGGTACCTCGGGTGAGCAGTACTTC. Translated: CASSQPRGTSGEQYF.

This sequence joins TRBV2 and TRBJ2-7; D gene ambiguous. The CDR3 totals 12 residues. Trimming shortened V by 8 bases and J by 0 bases, and 8 bases separated the two germline ends. Germline V gives CDR1 SNHLY, CDR2 FYNNEI. The CDR3 region has the DNA TGTGCCAGCGGGCTCAGCTCCTACGAGCAGTACTTC. Amino acid sequence: CASGLSSYEQYF.

A single count supports this clone. The chain has TRBV25-1 and TRBJ1-6, with TRBD1 matching over 8 bases. The CDR3 spans 14 residues. With V trimmed by 8 bases and J by 7 bases, 7 bases remained unmatched. CDR1 is MGHDK, CDR2 SYGVNS, per germline. CDR3 nucleotide sequence: TGTGCCAGCCGAGCGGGACAGGAGAATTCACCCCTCCACTTT. Amino acids: CASRAGQENSPLHF.

As regards this clone: The junction does not match germline at one end; this may be a read error. Other nucleotide sequences from this sample produce the same CDR3. V and J are TRBV2 and TRBJ1-5; 7 positions agree with TRBD1. Germline V gives CDR1 SNHLY, CDR2 FYNNEI. CDR3 length: 14 amino acids. CDR3 coding DNA: TGTGCCAGCAGTCGAGGGGGCAGCAATCAGCCTCAGCATTTT. Its protein is CASSRGGSNQPQHF.

This clone occurred once. The chain has TRBV6-5 and TRBJ1-2; D not resolved. V shed 2 bases and J shed 4 bases, with 14 bases lying between them. The CDR3 is made up of 15 amino acids. Germline CDR1 MNHEY, CDR2 SVGAGI. CDR3: CASSYGGLFGYGYTF. The CDR3 DNA is TGTGCCAGCAGTTACGGTGGGCTTTTCGGCTATGGCTACACCTTC.